The 13 T cell receptor beta chains below all came from one sample that was sequenced in a study of control samples from healthy donors and cancer patients. TCRdb's copy holds only in-frame clones and misses some; the assay was immunoSEQ multiplex PCR. This sample has approximately 90,000 clones, with roughly 84% found just once. Material: blood. The receptors were gathered from a woman aged 40 to 55 in good health.

The chain couples TRBV29-1 to TRBJ2-7; no clear D gene. V dropped 2 bases and J dropped 2 bases, with 13 bases sitting between them. The CDR3 contains 14 residues. Germline V lookup: CDR1 SQVTM, CDR2 ANQGSEA. The CDR3 DNA sequence: TGCAGCGTTGAATCCCCTGACGGAACCTACGAGCAGTACTTC. Protein sequence: CSVESPDGTYEQYF.

CDR3 nucleotides: TGCGCCAGCAGCCAAGTTGAGGGGAACACTGAAGCTTTCTTT. Amino acids: CASSQVEGNTEAFF. The V and J genes are TRBV4-3 and TRBJ1-1; D uncertain. The length of the CDR3 is 14 residues. Trimming removed 1 base from V and 1 base from J, with 7 bases in between. In germline, CDR1 is LGHNA, CDR2 YSLEER.

CDR3 bases: TGTGCCAGCTCTCAGGGTTGGAACACTGAAGCTTTCTTT. Translating it yields CASSQGWNTEAFF. The chain employs TRBV11-3 and TRBJ1-1; TRBD1 is a possible D gene (5 bases). Germline loops: CDR1 SGHNT, CDR2 YENEEA. Trimming cost V 8 bases and J 1 base, with 11 bases left between them. The CDR3 totals 13 residues.

This clone was counted a single time. The chain combines TRBV30 with TRBJ1-3; 9 bases match TRBD1. This CDR3 has 14 residues. With V trimmed by 2 bases and J by 7 bases, 6 bases remained unmatched. Germline V gene lookup returns CDR1 GTSNPN and CDR2 SVGIG (reference sequence). CDR3 bases: TGTGCCTGGAGTAAGGGACAGGGTCGTAACACCATATATTTT. This gives the protein CAWSKGQGRNTIYF.

The rearrangement uses TRBV5-1 and TRBJ2-1; 8 bases match TRBD1. The CDR3 has 14 residues. The junction had 4 bases not matched to a gene; V was cut back by 0 bases and J by 8 bases. Germline V gene data show CDR1 as SGHRS and CDR2 as YFSETQ. The CDR3 DNA reads TGCGCCAGCAGCTTGGGACAGGGGTATGATGAGCAGTTCTTC. Amino acid sequence: CASSLGQGYDEQFF.

The rearrangement uses TRBV6-5 and TRBJ2-3; the D gene could be TRBD1 or TRBD2 (6 bases each). This CDR3 has 16 residues. With 0 bases removed from V and 4 bases from J, the gap between germline ends came to 14 bases. Germline V gene lookup returns CDR1 MNHEY and CDR2 SVGAGI. CDR3 nucleotide sequence: TGTGCCAGCAGTTACTCGGTTGGGGGGCCCCCAGATACGCAGTATTTT. It encodes CASSYSVGGPPDTQYF.

V usage is TRBV4-3 and J usage is TRBJ2-3, with D perhaps matching TRBD2 (7 bases). The CDR3 is made up of 15 amino acids. V gave up 6 bases and J gave up 2 bases, with 15 bases separating them. CDR1 and CDR2 from the germline V gene are LGHNA and YSLEER. CDR3 nucleotide sequence: TGCGCCAGCAGTAAGGGGGGGATTAACACAGATACGCAGTATTTT. Encoded protein: CASSKGGINTDTQYF.

This chain links TRBV3-1 (or the pseudogene TRBV3-2) with TRBJ1-2; TRBD1 agrees at 8 bases. V gave up 4 bases and J gave up 4 bases; unmatched junction bases: 11. The CDR3 is 16 amino acids. Germline V CDR1 and CDR2: LGHDT, YNNKEL (reference sequence). The CDR3 is CASSRFTDQGAYGYTF. The CDR3 DNA sequence: TGTGCCAGCAGCCGATTTACTGACCAGGGGGCCTATGGCTACACCTTC.

This clone was seen only a few times. The gene calls are TRBV6-4 and TRBJ2-3, with 8 nucleotides matching TRBD2. The germline CDR1 and CDR2 sequences are MRHNA and SNTAGT. The CDR3 is made up of 15 amino acids. V lost 0 bases, J lost 4 bases, and 3 bases stayed unmatched. This chain's CDR3 is CASSDSGGGPDTQYF. In nucleotides, the CDR3 is TGTGCCAGCAGTGACTCGGGCGGGGGGCCAGATACGCAGTATTTT.

This sequence joins TRBV6-5 and TRBJ2-3; D is uncertain. The germline V gene has CDR1 MNHEY and CDR2 SVGAGI. V lost 6 bases to trimming and J lost 4 bases, with 11 bases between them. The CDR3 totals 13 residues. The CDR3 loop reads CASSFSPSDTQYF. Written as DNA, the CDR3 is TGTGCCAGCAGCTTCAGCCCTTCAGATACGCAGTATTTT.

The chain is built from TRBV12-3 or TRBV12-4 and TRBJ2-3; possibly TRBD2 for D (6 bases). The CDR3 runs to 12 residues. Between the trimmed V and J ends, which lost 3 bases and 6 bases, there was a span of 7 bases. CDR3 in DNA: TGTGCCAGCAGTTTCCGGGGGGATACGCAGTATTTT. Its translation: CASSFRGDTQYF.

The chain employs TRBV6-5 and TRBJ1-4; D might be TRBD1 (5 bases). The CDR3 contains 15 residues. Deletions cut 6 bases from V and 0 bases from J, with 11 bases between. Per the germline V gene, CDR1 is MNHEY and CDR2 is SVGAGI. The DNA for the CDR3 is TGTGCCAGCAGCCTACACAGGACAACTAATGAAAAACTGTTTTTT. Residues: CASSLHRTTNEKLFF.

The DNA for the CDR3 is TGTGCCACCAGTGATCCTTTGACTAGCGGGGTGTCAGATACGCAGTATTTT. Translated: CATSDPLTSGVSDTQYF. V usage is TRBV24-1 and J usage is TRBJ2-3, with 11 bases lining up with TRBD2. With V trimmed by 3 bases and J by 4 bases, 8 bases remained unmatched. CDR1 is KGHDR and CDR2 is SFDVKD in the germline V gene. This CDR3 contains 17 residues.